These 26 T cell receptor beta chains share one sample of origin, sequenced in a study of neoadjuvant anti-PD-1 for oral cavity cancer. The repertoire was sequenced with immunoSEQ multiplex PCR; TCRdb's copy has only in-frame clones and lacks some. The sample shows approximately 37,000 clones, just under 90% of them seen only once. The starting material was PBMCs, obtained before nivolumab (anti-PD-1) treatment. These receptors came from a person aged 40 to 85 with oral cavity squamous cell carcinoma.

The rearrangement links TRBV21-1 to TRBJ2-7; the table's D call of TRBD1 was not tested on the DNA. TRBV21-1 is a listed pseudogene. The CDR3 sequence is 16 residues long. The CDR3 loop reads CASSDRQDSFSYEQYF. The DNA for the CDR3 is TGTGCCAGCAGCGACCGACAGGATTCGTTTTCCTACGAGCAGTACTTC.

This rearrangement joins TRBV6-6 to TRBJ2-1, with 9 bases fitting TRBD1. Germline CDR1 and CDR2: MNHNY and SVGAGI (reference sequence). J lost 6 bases, V lost 2 bases, and 8 bases had no gene match. This CDR3 contains 16 residues. CDR3 protein: CASSYARGQGGNEQFF. CDR3 nucleotide sequence: TGTGCCAGCAGTTACGCCCGGGGACAGGGAGGCAATGAGCAGTTCTTC.

This chain links TRBV27 with TRBJ1-5, with D uncertain. Trimming took off 3 bases at V and 6 bases at J, with 9 bases between the two ends. The germline CDR1 and CDR2 sequences are MNHEY and SMNVEV (reference sequence). The CDR3 loop spans 13 amino acids. The CDR3 nucleotides are TGTGCCAGCAGTTTCACCGCAATTCAGCCCCAGCATTTT. It encodes CASSFTAIQPQHF.

The J gene is TRBJ1-4, the V gene TRBV6-6, with a weak D call TRBD1 (6 bases). Looked up from germline, CDR1 is MNHNY and CDR2 is SVGAGI (reference sequence). The V end was cut by 0 bases, the J end by 8 bases, with 16 bases between. The length of the CDR3 is 16 residues. In nucleotides, the CDR3 is TGTGCCAGCAGTTACTCGAGGGGGGCCGAGTGGGAAAAACTGTTTTTT. Translation gives CASSYSRGAEWEKLFF.

V gene TRBV2 combines with J gene TRBJ2-1; no firm D call. V was pared by 3 bases and J by 7 bases, with 16 bases between. Germline V CDR1 and CDR2: SNHLY, FYNNEI. CDR3 size: 15 residues. The CDR3 protein is CASSDLTTERNEQFF. In nucleotides, the CDR3 is TGTGCCAGCAGTGACCTTACAACAGAGCGTAATGAGCAGTTCTTC.

The chain combines TRBV29-1 with TRBJ2-5, with TRBD2 matching over 9 bases. From germline, CDR1 is SQVTM and CDR2 ANQGSEA. After removal of 6 bases from V and 6 bases from J, the junction contained 11 bases not matched to a gene. The CDR3 is 14 amino acids. The CDR3 nucleotides are TGCAGCGTAGACCCGCGGGGGGGCCTAAAGACCCAGTACTTC. Its translation is CSVDPRGGLKTQYF. The whole variable domain, remainder taken from reference TRBV29-1 and TRBJ2-5, is SAVISQKPSRDICQRGTSLTIQCQVDSQVTMMFWYRQQPGQSLTLIATANQGSEATYESGFVIDKFPISRPNLTFSTLTVSNMSPEDSSIYLCSVDPRGGLKTQYFGPGTRLLVL.

This chain joins TRBV7-8 and TRBJ1-6; D call uncertain. Per germline, CDR1 SGHVS and CDR2 FQNEAQ. The V and J ends lost 3 bases and 3 bases respectively, with 3 bases between them. CDR3 length equals 13 residues. The CDR3 loop is CASSLGYNSPLHF. CDR3 sequence (DNA): TGTGCCAGCAGCTTGGGCTATAATTCACCCCTCCACTTT.

The chain has TRBV6-6 and TRBJ1-2, with TRBD1 as a possible D gene (5 bases). Trimming left V 2 bases short and J 3 bases short, with 13 bases between. The germline V gene has CDR1 MNHNY and CDR2 SVGAGI (reference sequence). This CDR3 has 15 residues. CDR3 nucleotide sequence: TGTGCCAGCAGTTACGGAGACAGAATCTACTATGGCTACACCTTC. Protein product: CASSYGDRIYYGYTF.

Sample share makes this clone medium-sized. V usage is TRBV5-8 and J usage is TRBJ1-6; 8 bases are shared with TRBD1. V dropped 3 bases and J dropped 7; count of bases not matched to a gene: 9. The CDR3 totals 16 residues. CDR1 and CDR2 from the germline V gene are SGHTS and YDEGEE. DNA for the CDR3: TGTGCCAGCAGCTGGGGGGGCAGGGGGCCGAATTCACCCCTCCACTTT. Protein sequence: CASSWGGRGPNSPLHF.

This chain's CDR3 is CASSRNRDSINYGYTF. The DNA for the CDR3 is TGTGCCAGTAGTAGGAACCGGGACAGTATAAACTATGGCTACACCTTC. The V and J genes are TRBV19 and TRBJ1-2; 7 nucleotides align to TRBD1. Germline V lookup: CDR1 LNHDA, CDR2 SQIVND (reference sequence). The CDR3 has 16 residues. V lost 4 bases to trimming and J lost 2 bases; unmatched junction nucleotides: 10.

This clone was picked up one time. This chain links TRBV19 with TRBJ2-1, with D possibly being TRBD2 (6 bases). The CDR3 loop spans 16 amino acids. In germline, CDR1 is LNHDA, CDR2 SQIVND (reference sequence). V was pared by 6 bases and J by 9 bases, with 24 bases between. The CDR3 DNA reads as TGTGCCAGTAGCATCACCCGGACTAACCCGCTTGGTGAGCAGTTCTTC. It specifies CASSITRTNPLGEQFF.

The genes are TRBV7-9 and TRBJ1-5, with no clear D. Trimming pared 1 base from V and 1 base from J, leaving 11 bases between. CDR3 length equals 16 residues. The germline V gene encodes CDR1 SEHNR and CDR2 FQNEAQ (reference sequence). The CDR3: CASSLGGGLSNQPQHF. CDR3 bases: TGTGCCAGCAGCTTAGGAGGAGGGTTGAGCAATCAGCCCCAGCATTTT. Complete variable domain (other parts from reference TRBV7-9 and TRBJ1-5): DTGVSQNPRHKITKRGQNVTFRCDPISEHNRLYWYRQTLGQGPEFLTYFQNEAQLEKSRLLSDRFSAERPKGSFSTLEIQRTEQGDSAMYLCASSLGGGLSNQPQHFGDGTRLSIL.

The chain links TRBV6-1 to TRBJ2-2; maybe TRBD1 (5 bases). Between the trimmed V and J ends, which lost 11 bases and 3 bases, there was a span of 16 bases. The CDR3 has 14 residues. Germline CDR1 MNHNS, CDR2 SASEGT. CDR3 DNA sequence: TGTGCCGGAAGAGGACAAGGGGACACCGGGGAGCTGTTTTTT. It encodes CAGRGQGDTGELFF.

Only a few counts were recorded for this clone. The chain joins TRBV19 to TRBJ1-1; D unclear. Trimming removed 4 bases from V and 0 bases from J, with 6 bases in between. Germline values: CDR1 LNHDA, CDR2 SQIVND (reference sequence). CDR3 length: 13 amino acids. The CDR3 protein is CASSRTMNTEAFF. The DNA of the CDR3 is TGTGCCAGTAGTAGGACCATGAACACTGAAGCTTTCTTT.

A single count supports this clone. This rearrangement joins TRBV7-2 to TRBJ1-2, with TRBD1 matching 8 bases. Per the germline V gene, CDR1 is SGHTA and CDR2 is FQGNSA. The CDR3 length is 15 residues. The trim removed 2 bases at V and 2 bases at J, leaving 4 bases unmatched. CDR3 DNA sequence: TGTGCCAGCAGCTTATTCGGACAGGGAAACTATGGCTACACCTTC. Translated, it gives CASSLFGQGNYGYTF. The full variable domain, completed using reference TRBV7-2 and TRBJ1-2, is GAGVSQSPSNKVTEKGKDVELRCDPISGHTALYWYRQSLGQGLEFLIYFQGNSAPDKSGLPSDRFSAERTGGSVSTLTIQRTQQEDSAVYLCASSLFGQGNYGYTFGSGTRLTVV.

V usage is TRBV9 and J usage is TRBJ1-3; D is unresolved. The V gene lost 3 bases and the J gene lost 0 bases, with 10 bases spanning the gap. Looked up from germline, CDR1 is SGDLS and CDR2 is YYNGEE. The CDR3 has 15 residues. The CDR3 spells CASSAQQSSGNTIYF. The CDR3 bases are TGTGCCAGCAGCGCCCAACAGAGCTCTGGAAACACCATATATTTT.

V is TRBV7-7 and J is TRBJ2-1, with a weak D call TRBD1 (6 bases). CDR1 is SSHAT, CDR2 FNYEAQ, per germline (reference sequence). The V and J ends lost 1 base and 1 base respectively, with 8 bases between them. The CDR3 consists of 15 residues. CDR3 coding DNA: TGTGCCAGCAGCTTAGAACAGGGTTCCTACAATGAGCAGTTCTTC. Its protein is CASSLEQGSYNEQFF.

V gene TRBV9 combines with J gene TRBJ2-3; D remains ambiguous. Germline CDR1 and CDR2: SGDLS and YYNGEE. Between the trimmed V and J ends, which lost 0 bases and 3 bases, there was a span of 8 bases. CDR3 size: 14 residues. CDR3 sequence reads: CASSVDPDTDTQYF. CDR3 nucleotide sequence: TGTGCCAGCAGCGTAGATCCGGATACAGATACGCAGTATTTT.

The V and J genes are TRBV6-5 and TRBJ1-1; D is unresolved. Germline-derived CDR1 and CDR2 are MNHEY and SVGAGI. This CDR3 region has 16 residues. V lost 2 bases to trimming and J lost 1 base, with 14 bases between them. CDR3 region: CASSYPIGSGNTEAFF. The CDR3 DNA follows: TGTGCCAGCAGTTACCCGATAGGGAGTGGGAACACTGAAGCTTTCTTT.

The chain carries TRBV2 and TRBJ2-1; 7 bases line up with TRBD1. V was clipped by 4 bases and J by 1 base; unmatched bases: 4. The CDR3 spans 15 residues. The germline V gene has CDR1 SNHLY and CDR2 FYNNEI. Here the CDR3 reads CASSGVRGSYNEQFF. DNA of the CDR3: TGTGCCAGCAGTGGGGTCAGGGGGTCCTACAATGAGCAGTTCTTC.

The rearrangement links TRBV28 to TRBJ1-6, with D perhaps TRBD1 (6 bases). The germline gives CDR1 MDHEN, CDR2 SYDVKM. The V and J ends lost 5 bases and 0 bases respectively, with 11 bases between them. This CDR3 comprises 16 residues. DNA of the CDR3: TGTGCCAGCAGTCCTTCAGGGGACTCCTATAATTCACCCCTCCACTTT. Protein sequence: CASSPSGDSYNSPLHF.

The J gene is TRBJ1-2, the V gene TRBV4-1, with D possibly being TRBD1 (5 bases). This CDR3 has 13 amino acids. The V gene lost 0 bases and the J gene lost 8 bases, with 10 bases spanning the gap. The germline V gene has CDR1 MGHRA and CDR2 YSYEKL. CDR3 coding DNA: TGCGCCAGCAGCCAAGAGATAGGGGACGGCTACACCTTC. Its translation: CASSQEIGDGYTF.

V gene TRBV19 combines with J gene TRBJ1-3, with D unclear. V gave up 4 bases and J gave up 1 base, with 8 bases separating them. Looked up from germline, CDR1 is LNHDA and CDR2 is SQIVND (reference sequence). The CDR3 extends over 14 amino acids. CDR3 coding DNA: TGTGCCAGTAGTAACCTGTGGTCTGGAAACACCATATATTTT. Its translation: CASSNLWSGNTIYF. Full variable domain (missing parts from reference TRBV19 and TRBJ1-3): DGGITQSPKYLFRKEGQNVTLSCEQNLNHDAMYWYRQDPGQGLRLIYYSQIVNDFQKGDIAEGYSVSREKKESFPLTVTSAQKNPTAFYLCASSNLWSGNTIYFGEGSWLTVV.

The rearrangement uses TRBV5-4 and TRBJ2-2, with D perhaps assigned TRBD1 or TRBD2 (5 bases each). This CDR3 contains 14 residues. CDR1 is SGHNT, CDR2 YYREEE, per germline (reference sequence). Trimming took 4 bases from V and 5 from J, leaving 12 bases between them. CDR3: CASSAHGGTGELFF. The CDR3 DNA reads TGTGCCAGCAGCGCACATGGGGGTACCGGGGAGCTGTTTTTT. Using reference TRBV5-4 and TRBJ2-2 for the parts outside the CDR3, the full variable domain is ETGVTQSPTHLIKTRGQQVTLRCSSQSGHNTVSWYQQALGQGPQFIFQYYREEENGRGNFPPRFSGLQFPNYSSELNVNALELDDSALYLCASSAHGGTGELFFGEGSRLTVL.

This clone has a handful of counts. The V gene is TRBV9, the J gene TRBJ2-6; tentative D call: TRBD1 (6 bases). The V end was cut by 4 bases, the J end by 0 bases, with 17 bases between. This CDR3 has 18 residues. Germline V CDR1 and CDR2: SGDLS, YYNGEE. CDR3 nucleotide sequence: TGTGCCAGCAGCCCTCGTCCAGGGGTAAGCTCTGGGGCCAACGTCCTGACTTTC. This codes for CASSPRPGVSSGANVLTF.

The chain has TRBV19 and TRBJ2-1, with D possibly TRBD2 on 6 matching bases. Per the germline V gene, CDR1 is LNHDA and CDR2 is SQIVND (reference sequence). V dropped 3 bases and J dropped 9 bases, with 12 bases sitting between them. The CDR3 runs to 13 residues. The CDR3 here is CASSITGSGEQFF. CDR3 sequence (DNA): TGTGCCAGTAGTATCACCGGGAGCGGTGAGCAGTTCTTC.